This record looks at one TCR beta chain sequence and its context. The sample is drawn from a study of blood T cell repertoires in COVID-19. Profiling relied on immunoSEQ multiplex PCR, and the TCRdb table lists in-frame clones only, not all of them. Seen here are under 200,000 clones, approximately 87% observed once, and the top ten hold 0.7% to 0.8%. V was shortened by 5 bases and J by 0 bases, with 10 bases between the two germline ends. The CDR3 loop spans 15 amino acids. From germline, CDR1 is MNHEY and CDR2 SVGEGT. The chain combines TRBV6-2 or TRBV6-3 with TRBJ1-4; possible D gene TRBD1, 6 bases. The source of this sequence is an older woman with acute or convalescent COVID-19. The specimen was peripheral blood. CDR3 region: CASSTTGTTNEKLFF. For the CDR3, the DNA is TGTGCCAGCAGTACCACAGGGACAACTAATGAAAAACTGTTTTTT.